A single sample gave rise to the 18 T cell receptor beta chains below, sequenced in a study of beta chain features in type 1 diabetes. Expressed TCRB transcripts were sequenced because the isolated RNA had all been reverse transcribed beforehand. Sequencing was performed with immunoSEQ multiplex PCR; in TCRdb, only in-frame clones are kept and a portion is missing. The sample lists more than 300,000 clones, 10% to 15% occurring once. Specimen: naive CD4+ T cells from blood. Receptors originate from a man aged 18-30 years in good health.

The rearrangement joins TRBV29-1 to TRBJ1-4; TRBD1 aligns across 7 bases. V shed 6 bases, J shed 8 bases, and the junction held 3 bases outside the gene matches. The CDR3 consists of 11 residues. Germline V lookup: CDR1 SQVTM, CDR2 ANQGSEA. The CDR3 reads CSVLQGEKLFF. Written as DNA, the CDR3 is TGCAGCGTCCTACAGGGGGAAAAACTGTTTTTT.

The sample holds a few counts of this clone. V gene TRBV2 combines with J gene TRBJ1-2; tentatively, D is TRBD1 (5 bases). V lost 7 bases and J 6 bases, leaving 12 bases between the germline ends. CDR1 and CDR2 (germline): SNHLY, FYNNEI. The CDR3 consists of 12 residues. The CDR3 loop is CASKLQDDGYTF. The CDR3, as DNA: TGTGCCAGCAAGTTACAGGACGATGGCTACACCTTC.

The sample holds a few counts of this clone. The chain's CDR3 is CASGRTGSGYNEQFF. For the CDR3, the DNA is TGTGCCAGCGGGCGGACAGGGTCGGGGTACAATGAGCAGTTCTTC. This chain joins TRBV2 and TRBJ2-1; 8 bases map to TRBD1. The trim removed 8 bases at V and 4 bases at J, leaving 10 bases unmatched. CDR3 length equals 15 residues. Germline V gives CDR1 SNHLY, CDR2 FYNNEI.

The chain joins TRBV7-2 to TRBJ2-7, with D possibly matching TRBD2 (6 bases). V was shortened by 8 bases and J by 0 bases, with 14 bases between the two germline ends. The CDR3 totals 14 residues. The V gene's germline CDR1 is SGHTA and CDR2 FQGNSA. CDR3 in DNA: TGTGCCAGCTCCTTGGAGGGATACTCCTACGAGCAGTACTTC. This translates into CASSLEGYSYEQYF.

The chain combines TRBV5-8 with TRBJ2-1, with TRBD1 identical over 9 bases. This CDR3 region has 15 residues. Germline V gives CDR1 SGHTS, CDR2 YDEGEE. The J segment lost 6 bases and the V segment lost 4 bases, leaving 8 bases of the junction unmatched. DNA of the CDR3: TGTGCCAGCAGCCTCCCGGGACAGGGTGCCAATGAGCAGTTCTTC. Translating it yields CASSLPGQGANEQFF.

This clone was counted a single time. V is TRBV25-1 and J is TRBJ1-6; TRBD1 matches at 7 bases. Trimming at V came to 5 bases and at J to 10 bases, leaving 8 bases not matched to a gene. Looked up from germline, CDR1 is MGHDK and CDR2 is SYGVNS. The CDR3 is 14 residues long. For the CDR3, the DNA is TGTGCCAGCAGTATAAACAGGGGCAACTCACCCCTCCACTTT. It yields the protein CASSINRGNSPLHF.

The J gene is TRBJ2-7, the V gene TRBV7-9, with D perhaps matching TRBD2 (5 bases). Deletions cut 5 bases from V and 4 bases from J, with 18 bases between. Looked up from germline, CDR1 is SEHNR and CDR2 is FQNEAQ (reference sequence). CDR3 size: 15 residues. In DNA, the CDR3 is TGTGCCAGCAGCCCTAACCCGGGGAAAGGGTACGAGCAGTACTTC. It yields the protein CASSPNPGKGYEQYF.

This clone was observed a handful of times. The V call is TRBV7-2, the J call TRBJ2-5; TRBD2 matches 8 bases. The ends lost 5 bases at V and 4 bases at J; junction bases unmatched: 9. Germline V gene sequence: CDR1 SGHTA, CDR2 FQGNSA. The CDR3 length is 15 residues. CDR3 bases: TGTGCCAGCAGCCTTAAGAGCGGGGGAAGAGAGACCCAGTACTTC. Translated, it gives CASSLKSGGRETQYF. The whole variable domain, filled in from reference TRBV7-2 and TRBJ2-5, reads GAGVSQSPSNKVTEKGKDVELRCDPISGHTALYWYRQSLGQGLEFLIYFQGNSAPDKSGLPSDRFSAERTGGSVSTLTIQRTQQEDSAVYLCASSLKSGGRETQYFGPGTRLLVL.

The chain uses TRBV7-9 and TRBJ1-1; D is possibly TRBD1 (6 bases). CDR1 SEHNR and CDR2 FQNEAQ come from the germline V gene (reference sequence). The CDR3 runs 14 residues. The V gene lost 5 bases and the J gene lost 0 bases, with 10 bases spanning the gap. The CDR3 bases are TGTGCCAGCAGCAGGAGGACAGTGAACACTGAAGCTTTCTTT. Residues: CASSRRTVNTEAFF.

This clone was picked up a small number of times. This chain links TRBV7-3 with TRBJ2-7, with 8 bases matching TRBD2. V lost 0 bases to trimming and J lost 4 bases; unmatched junction nucleotides: 8. The CDR3 sequence is 16 residues long. In germline, CDR1 is SGHTA, CDR2 FQGTGA. The CDR3, as DNA: TGTGCCAGCAGCTTAACCGGCGGCGGGAGGCCTTACGAGCAGTACTTC. Its translation is CASSLTGGGRPYEQYF.

The chain employs TRBV19 and TRBJ2-6; 9 bases map to TRBD1. V lost 8 bases, J lost 0 bases, and 5 bases stayed unmatched. Germline values: CDR1 LNHDA, CDR2 SQIVND (reference sequence). The CDR3 length is 16 residues. This chain's CDR3 is CASVDRGRSGANVLTF. DNA of the CDR3: TGTGCCAGTGTGGACAGGGGCCGCTCTGGGGCCAACGTCCTGACTTTC.

This clone was detected a few times. The rearrangement uses TRBV7-2 and TRBJ2-3; the match to TRBD2 covers 10 bases. The V and J ends lost 4 bases and 6 bases, in that order; junction bases with no gene match: 13. Germline CDR1 SGHTA, CDR2 FQGNSA. The CDR3 is made up of 17 amino acids. The CDR3 loop is CASSSTSPAGGPDTQYF. The CDR3 nucleotides read TGTGCCAGCAGCTCTACGTCGCCAGCGGGGGGGCCGGATACGCAGTATTTT. The full variable domain, with the rest looked up from reference TRBV7-2 and TRBJ2-3, is GAGVSQSPSNKVTEKGKDVELRCDPISGHTALYWYRQSLGQGLEFLIYFQGNSAPDKSGLPSDRFSAERTGGSVSTLTIQRTQQEDSAVYLCASSSTSPAGGPDTQYFGPGTRLTVL.

The chain employs TRBV30 and TRBJ1-4; D remains unclear. Trimming shortened V by 0 bases and J by 16 bases, and 15 bases separated the two germline ends. The CDR3 extends over 12 amino acids. Germline-derived CDR1 and CDR2 are GTSNPN and SVGIG (reference sequence). The CDR3 sequence is CAWSVGGRERFF. In nucleotides, the CDR3 is TGTGCCTGGAGTGTAGGTGGGAGGGAGCGGTTTTTT. The full variable domain, rest sourced from reference TRBV30 and TRBJ1-4, is SQTIHQWPATLVQPVGSPLSLECTVEGTSNPNLYWYRQAAGRGLQLLFYSVGIGQISSEVPQNLSASRPQDRQFILSSKKLLLSDSGFYLCAWSVGGRERFFGSGTQLSVL.

The V and J genes are TRBV5-6 and TRBJ2-1, with 9 bases identical to TRBD2. After removal of 2 bases from V and 6 bases from J, the junction contained 6 bases not matched to a gene. Germline loops: CDR1 SGHDT, CDR2 YYEEEE. The CDR3 loop spans 15 amino acids. DNA for the CDR3: TGTGCCAGCAGCTTTCGAAGCGGGGGGCGCAATGAGCAGTTCTTC. As protein: CASSFRSGGRNEQFF.

The chain recombines TRBV4-2 with TRBJ1-1; TRBD1 matches 8 bases. Germline CDR1 is LGHNA and CDR2 is YNFKEQ. The CDR3 extends over 16 amino acids. Trimming at V came to 0 bases and at J to 7 bases, leaving 10 bases not matched to a gene. In nucleotides, the CDR3 is TGTGCCAGCAGCCAAGATAGGGGCAGGACAGGGTTTGAAGCTTTCTTT. Translation: CASSQDRGRTGFEAFF.

The sample holds a few counts of this clone. The rearrangement links TRBV5-6 to TRBJ2-7; 10 nucleotides match TRBD2. CDR1 and CDR2 from the germline V gene are SGHDT and YYEEEE. V shed 2 bases and J 3 bases; nucleotides not matched to a gene: 5. CDR3 length equals 15 residues. CDR3 protein: CASSFTQRGGYEQYF. The CDR3, as DNA: TGTGCCAGCAGCTTCACCCAGCGGGGGGGCTACGAGCAGTACTTC.

In its sample, this clone was seen a few times. This chain connects TRBV20-1 to TRBJ2-1; D gene ambiguous. V dropped 2 bases and J dropped 9 bases, with 8 bases sitting between them. CDR1 is DFQATT and CDR2 is SNEGSKA in the germline V gene (reference sequence). The CDR3 loop spans 11 amino acids. CDR3 DNA sequence: TGCAGTGCTAGACTGGTCGGTGAGCAGTTCTTC. Encoded protein: CSARLVGEQFF.

This clone was picked up a small number of times. This chain joins TRBV7-2 and TRBJ1-5; D call uncertain. Trimming pared 5 bases from V and 3 bases from J, leaving 5 bases between. This CDR3 has 12 amino acids. Germline values: CDR1 SGHTA, CDR2 FQGNSA. The CDR3 DNA reads as TGTGCCAGCAGCGAGAACAATCAGCCCCAGCATTTT. As protein: CASSENNQPQHF.